The TCR beta chain described here comes from a study of breast tumors, draining lymph nodes, adjacent tissues. Breast cancer patients provided tissue from their axillary draining lymph nodes. TCRdb itself ran the multiplex PCR reads through MiXCR, one entry per CDR3 protein. This table has around 130,000 distinct CDR3 sequences, about 20% appearing once. The trim removed 5 bases at V and 5 bases at J, leaving 9 bases unmatched. This CDR3 spans 14 amino acids. The germline gives CDR1 DFQATT, CDR2 SNEGSKA (reference sequence). General study points: Most tumor T cells seemingly derive from lymph node, then expand in tumor. Compared with basal-like, luminal-like tumors shared significantly more repertoire with nontumor tissue. Tumors had less TCR diversity than lymph nodes, more than nontumor tissue.

This clonotype was recorded at least ten times. The antigen remains undetermined. The genes are TRBV20-1 and TRBJ1-2; 9 bases line up with TRBD1. This receptor was taken from a female donor with breast cancer. Some clones in this sample may be carry-over from other donors' samples. Sequencing input: axillary lymph node tissue. Written as DNA, the CDR3 is TGCAGTGCTTCCTCCACTGGGACAGGGTATGGCTACACCTTC. Amino acid sequence: CSASSTGTGYGYTF.